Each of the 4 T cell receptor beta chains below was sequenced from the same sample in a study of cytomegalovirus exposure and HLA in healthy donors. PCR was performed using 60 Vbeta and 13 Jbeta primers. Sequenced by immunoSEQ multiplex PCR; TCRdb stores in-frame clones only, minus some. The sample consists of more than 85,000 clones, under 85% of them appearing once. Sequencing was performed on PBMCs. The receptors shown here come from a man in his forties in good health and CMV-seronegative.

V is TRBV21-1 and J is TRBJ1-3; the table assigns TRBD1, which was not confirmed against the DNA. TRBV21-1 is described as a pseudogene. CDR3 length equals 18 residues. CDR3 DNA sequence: TGTGCCAGCAACATAGGGGGACAGGGAATGCTATTGGGAAACACCATATATTTT. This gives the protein CASNIGGQGMLLGNTIYF.

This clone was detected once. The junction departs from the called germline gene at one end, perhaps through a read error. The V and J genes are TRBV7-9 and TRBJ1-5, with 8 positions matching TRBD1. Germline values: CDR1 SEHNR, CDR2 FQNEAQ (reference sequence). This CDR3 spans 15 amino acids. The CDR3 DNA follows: TGTTCCAGCAGCCCACAGGGGGGGAGCAATCAGCCCCAGCATTTT. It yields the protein CSSSPQGGSNQPQHF. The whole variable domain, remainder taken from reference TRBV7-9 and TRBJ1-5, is DTGVSQNPRHKITKRGQNVTFRCDPISEHNRLYWYRQTLGQGPEFLTYFQNEAQLEKSRLLSDRFSAERPKGSFSTLEIQRTEQGDSAMYLCSSSPQGGSNQPQHFGDGTRLSIL.

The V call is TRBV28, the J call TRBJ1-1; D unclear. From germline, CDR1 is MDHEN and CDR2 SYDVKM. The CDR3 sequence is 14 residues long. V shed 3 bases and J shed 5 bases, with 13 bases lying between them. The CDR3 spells CASSFVRSLTEAFF. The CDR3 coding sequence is TGTGCCAGCAGTTTTGTCAGGTCTCTTACTGAAGCTTTCTTT.

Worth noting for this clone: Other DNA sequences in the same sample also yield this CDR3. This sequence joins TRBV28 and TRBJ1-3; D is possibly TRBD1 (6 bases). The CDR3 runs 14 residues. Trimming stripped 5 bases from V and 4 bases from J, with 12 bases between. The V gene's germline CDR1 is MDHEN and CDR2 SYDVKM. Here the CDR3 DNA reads TGTGCCAGCAGTCTAGGGACAAACGGAAACACCATATATTTT. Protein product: CASSLGTNGNTIYF.